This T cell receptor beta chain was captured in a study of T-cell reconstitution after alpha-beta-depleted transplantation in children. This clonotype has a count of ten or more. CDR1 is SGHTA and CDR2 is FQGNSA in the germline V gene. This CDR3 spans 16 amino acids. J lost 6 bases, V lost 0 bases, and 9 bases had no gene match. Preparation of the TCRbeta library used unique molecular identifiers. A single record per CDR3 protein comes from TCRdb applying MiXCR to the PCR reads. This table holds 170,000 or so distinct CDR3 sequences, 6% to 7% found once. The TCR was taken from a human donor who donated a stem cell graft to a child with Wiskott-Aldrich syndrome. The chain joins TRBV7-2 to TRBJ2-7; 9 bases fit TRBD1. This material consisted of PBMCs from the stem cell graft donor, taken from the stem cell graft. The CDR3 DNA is TGTGCCAGCAGCTTAGCGTCTCCCGGGACAGGGCCCGAGCAGTACTTC. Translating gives CASSLASPGTGPEQYF.